This note documents a single T cell receptor (beta chain) sequence. What it recognizes is unknown. This sample is part of a study of T cell responses to AZD1222 COVID-19 vaccine. Regarding the study as a whole: Among vaccine-associated CD4 TCRs, coverage spanned spike, with dominance at 160-218 and 743-854. Reports indicate that nearly half of spike-specific TCRs are directed at unmutated variant regions. Possibly, clonal diversity was underestimated; donors were largely white British and included more females.

Sequencing used immunoSEQ multiplex PCR; TCRdb keeps in-frame clones, though not all of them. The sample holds over 150,000 clones, around 89% seen once. The sequence came from an adult who received the AZD1222 COVID-19 vaccine. This sample comprised peripheral blood, obtained 28 days after the second AZD1222 dose.

CDR3 sequence reads: CASSFGQAYEQYF. DNA for the CDR3: TGTGCCAGCAGCTTTGGACAGGCGTACGAGCAGTACTTC. V usage is TRBV7-9 and J usage is TRBJ2-7, with 7 positions matching TRBD1. Trimming cost V 3 bases and J 4 bases; bases outside gene matches: 3. Looked up from germline, CDR1 is SEHNR and CDR2 is FQNEAQ (reference sequence). This CDR3 is 13 amino acids long.